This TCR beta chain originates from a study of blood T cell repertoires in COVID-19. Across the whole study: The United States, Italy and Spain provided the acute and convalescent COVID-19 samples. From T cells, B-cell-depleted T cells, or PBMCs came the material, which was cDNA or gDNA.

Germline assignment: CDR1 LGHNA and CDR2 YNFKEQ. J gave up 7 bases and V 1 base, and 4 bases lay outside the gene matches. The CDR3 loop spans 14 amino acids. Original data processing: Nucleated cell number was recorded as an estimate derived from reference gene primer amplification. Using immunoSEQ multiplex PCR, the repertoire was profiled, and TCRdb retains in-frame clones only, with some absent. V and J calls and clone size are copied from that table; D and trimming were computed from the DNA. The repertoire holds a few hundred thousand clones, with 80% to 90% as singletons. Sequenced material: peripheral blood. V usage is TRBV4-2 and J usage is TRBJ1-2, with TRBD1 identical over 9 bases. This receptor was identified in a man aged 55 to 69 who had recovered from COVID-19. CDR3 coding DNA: TGTGCCAGCAGCCAAGCAGGACAGGGGTTTGGCTACACCTTC. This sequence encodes CASSQAGQGFGYTF.